A selection of T cell receptor beta chains follows, all from one sample in a study of T cell responses to AZD1222 COVID-19 vaccine. Only in-frame clones appear in the TCRdb table, and some are missing; sequencing was by immunoSEQ multiplex PCR. Here the sample spans 120,000 to 150,000 clones, about 93% being singletons. Sequenced here: peripheral blood, sampled on day 0 of MenACWY control vaccination. The receptors were gathered from an adult in good health. The CDR3 runs from the conserved cysteine through the conserved F or W. D genes are given only for firm matches. Part of the rows lack a size; the others show once, few, many or a class for expanded clones.

>TRBV11-2|-|-|TRBJ1-6
TGTGCCAGCAGCTTAGTCGATTCACCCCTCCACTTT
CASSLVDSPLHF
>TRBV29-1|-|-|TRBJ2-3
TGCAGCGTTGTGGACGGAACAGATACGCAGTATTTT
CSVVDGTDTQYF
>TRBV27|-|-|TRBJ1-1
TGTGCCAGCAGGCTTTTTGGGGGCCCGAACACTGAAGCTTTCTTT
CASRLFGGPNTEAFF
>TRBV9|TRBD1|-|TRBJ2-7
TGTGCCAGCAGCCCCCATCTCTCGACAGGGGGCCAGACTGAGCAGTACTTC
CASSPHLSTGGQTEQYF
>TRBV7-9|-|-|TRBJ1-2
TGTGCCAGCAGCTTAGGGCCCCAGAGTATGTATGGCTACACCTTC
CASSLGPQSMYGYTF
>TRBV5-1|TRBD1|-|TRBJ1-6
TGCGCCAGCAGCCACATAGACAGGGCCAATTCACCCCTCCACTTT
CASSHIDRANSPLHF
>TRBV7-2|-|-|TRBJ1-6
TGTGCCAGCAGCTTGCTGGGAATTAGGGGTTTGGGGACCCTCCACTTT
CASSLLGIRGLGTLHF
>TRBV18|-|-|TRBJ2-7
TGTGCCAGCTCACCCCCCGGGGACGAGCAGTACTTC
CASSPPGDEQYF
>TRBV10-3|-|-|TRBJ2-2
TGTGCCATCGAACAGGGTACCGGGGAGCTGTTTTTT
CAIEQGTGELFF
>TRBV28|TRBD2|-|TRBJ2-1
TGTGCCAGCAGGCTAGCGGGCGTCTACAATGAGCAGTTCTTC
CASRLAGVYNEQFF
>TRBV5-1|-|-|TRBJ2-5
TGCGCCAGCAGCTTTTTCAGCGTTCAAGAGACCCAGTACTTC
CASSFFSVQETQYF
>TRBV5-1|-|-|TRBJ2-2
TGCGCCAGCAGCCCTGATGTAACCGGGGAGCTGTTTTTT
CASSPDVTGELFF
>TRBV27|-|-|TRBJ1-1
TGTGCCAGCAGTTTAGCCGGGGACACTGAAGCTTTCTTT
CASSLAGDTEAFF
>TRBV5-4|-|-|TRBJ2-4
TGTGCCAGCAGCTCGGACCTTGACACACTAGCCAAAAACATTCAGTACTTC
CASSSDLDTLAKNIQYF
>TRBV5-6|-|-|TRBJ1-5
TGTGCCAGCAGCTTTTGGGGGGCGAAACAGCCCCAGCATTTT
CASSFWGAKQPQHF
>TRBV19|TRBD2|few|TRBJ2-1
TGTGCCAGTAGTCCCCGGACTAGCAGGAATGAGCAGTTCTTC
CASSPRTSRNEQFF
>TRBV6-4|TRBD2|-|TRBJ2-3
TGTGCCAGCAGTGACTCTGCGGGAGACCCAGATACGCAGTATTTT
CASSDSAGDPDTQYF
>TRBV6-5|TRBD1|-|TRBJ1-1
TGTGCCAGCAGTTACTCGATGACAGGGGGGAACACTGAAGCTTTCTTT
CASSYSMTGGNTEAFF
>TRBV6-5|-|-|TRBJ1-6
TGTGCCAGCAGTTCCAGGGTTAATTCACCCCTCCACTTT
CASSSRVNSPLHF
>TRBV5-4|-|-|TRBJ2-7
TGTGCCAGCAGCTTGGGGGGTACAGGGAATTTCCACGAGCAGTACTTC
CASSLGGTGNFHEQYF
>TRBV5-1|TRBD1|-|TRBJ2-7
TGCGCCAGCAGCTCCACGGGACAGGGGGGAACCTACGAGCAGTACTTC
CASSSTGQGGTYEQYF
>TRBV29-1|-|-|TRBJ1-1
TGCAGCGTCCTCAGGGCGCGGAACACTGAAGCTTTCTTT
CSVLRARNTEAFF